This T cell receptor (beta chain) emerged from a study of OX40 agonist ivuxolimab in advanced cancers. Notes on the research overall: The costimulatory receptor OX40 (CD134) was targeted by ivuxolimab, a fully human IgG2 agonistic monoclonal antibody. Intravenous ivuxolimab was administered to patients every 2 weeks at six dose levels: 0.01, 0.1, 0.3, 1.5, 3 and 10 mg/kg. Of the 50 or so patients in dose escalation, about 19 had hepatocellular carcinoma, around 15 had melanoma, 9 had renal cell carcinoma and 9 had head and neck cancer. A male proportion of 82.7% and a mean age of around 60 years, ranging from roughly 20 to 80, were recorded for the dose-escalation cohort. Patients were allowed to have had prior anti-PD-1, anti-PD-L1 or anti-CTLA-4 therapy, and more than 30% of the dose-escalation patients had previously received checkpoint inhibitors. Partial responses were achieved by three dose-escalation patients, of whom one had hepatocellular carcinoma and two had cutaneous melanoma. Peripheral TCRbeta sequencing was intended to test whether TCR sequence diversity was altered and clonal T-cell expansion was caused by ivuxolimab. The paper covers the monotherapy dose-escalation part of the phase I ivuxolimab trial, which included N of about 51 patients.

This clone was counted a few times. Its antigen is not yet known. Per-nucleotide qualities are absent, and no much larger clonotype sits a single base away. To sequence the TCRbeta CDR3 region, genomic DNA was isolated from the sorted cells. The immunoSEQ Assay was used to sequence the TCRbeta CDR3 regions. TCRdb holds this immuneACCESS table with in-frame rearrangements only. Some clones are missing; in checked studies, unresolved V genes explain under half, and the rest has no known cause. The sample contains roughly 69,000 clones, 80% to 90% of them found a single time. More than 8% of the sample is held by the ten biggest clonotypes. The trial excluded patients who had a history of autoimmune disease or were on systemic immunosuppression. Peripheral blood for TCR sequencing was drawn from every dose cohort at baseline, at cycle 4 day 1 and at cycle 7 day 1. Samples were obtained from an open-label, multicenter, first-in-human phase I dose-escalation trial of ivuxolimab. Adults with locally advanced or metastatic head and neck squamous cell, hepatocellular, melanoma or renal cell carcinoma were enrolled in the trial. CD4+ and CD8+ T cells were sorted separately from peripheral blood before TCR sequencing.

The study at large found these results: Low levels of normalized T-cell clonal expansion were also seen in some patients who did not respond. Which antigens the clonally expanded peripheral T cells were specific for was not determined. In partial responders in the 0.1-3.0 mg/kg groups, normalized peripheral clonal expansion was found to be among the lowest, especially among CD8+ T cells. On average, CD8+ T cells showed more expanded clones than CD4+ T cells after ivuxolimab. Clonal expansion of both CD4+ and CD8+ blood T cells was observed from baseline to week 6 at doses 0.1 to 3.0 mg/kg.

The source was CD4+ or CD8+ T cells sorted from blood, collected in a trial of the OX40 agonist ivuxolimab. The source of this sequence is an adult with an advanced solid tumor such as melanoma, head and neck, liver or kidney cancer.

The CDR3 has the sequence CASQGVRDSDNYGYTF. The DNA is TGTGCCAGCCAAGGGGTCCGGGACAGCGATAACTATGGCTACACCTTC. The chain links TRBV7-9 with TRBJ1-2; the junction holds 7 bases that match TRBD1. The CDR3 numbers 16 residues from cysteine through phenylalanine. Only CDR3 DNA is held: 48 bases, read in frame from base 1. Germline trimming amounts to 8 bases on V and 1 base on J, with 13 as the count of junction bases outside the gene matches. In the germline V gene (reference sequence), CDR1 corresponds to SEHNR and CDR2 to FQNEAQ.